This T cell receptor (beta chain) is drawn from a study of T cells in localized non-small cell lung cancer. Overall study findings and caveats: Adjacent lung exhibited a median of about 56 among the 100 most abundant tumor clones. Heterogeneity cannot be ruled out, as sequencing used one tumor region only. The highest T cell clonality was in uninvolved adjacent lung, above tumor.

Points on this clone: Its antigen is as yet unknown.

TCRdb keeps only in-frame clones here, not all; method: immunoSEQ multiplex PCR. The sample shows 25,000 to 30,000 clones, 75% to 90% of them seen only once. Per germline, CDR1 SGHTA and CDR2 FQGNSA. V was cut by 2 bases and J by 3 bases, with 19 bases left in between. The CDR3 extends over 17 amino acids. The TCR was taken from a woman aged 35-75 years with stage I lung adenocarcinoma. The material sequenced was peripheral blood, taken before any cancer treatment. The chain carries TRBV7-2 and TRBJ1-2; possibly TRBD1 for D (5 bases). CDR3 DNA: TGTGCCAGCAGCTTATTTGGCGGGACGAGTTCTGACTATGGCTACACCTTC. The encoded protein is CASSLFGGTSSDYGYTF.